This T cell receptor (beta chain) was recorded in a study of cytomegalovirus exposure and HLA in healthy donors. In the PCR, 60 Vbeta and 13 Jbeta primers were used. Here immunoSEQ multiplex PCR was the method, and the copy in TCRdb shows in-frame clones only, minus some. The sample lists about 150,000 clones; roughly 74% were seen once. On this clone: What it binds is not known.

Study results and caveats: A further, later analysis showed that HLA-associated TCR beta chains (compared with equally common others) were more clonally expanded. In a later analysis, a missense DCLRE1C variant was linked to TCR beta V- and J-gene trimming. Most TCRs appeared rarely, but some public TCRs recurred in many donors. A later analysis associated 16,951 TCR beta sequences with HLA alleles at a 0.05 false discovery rate.

CDR3 length: 15 residues. Per the germline V gene, CDR1 is MDHEN and CDR2 is SYDVKM. The chain employs TRBV28 and TRBJ2-5; a possible D gene is TRBD2 (6 bases). TRBJ2-7 matches the DNA end more closely, so the J call is doubtful. The receptor comes from a man aged 18-30 years in good health and CMV-seronegative. The sample was PBMCs. The CDR3 sequence: CASSLLSFKGLEQYF. DNA of the CDR3: TGTGCCAGCAGTTTGCTAAGTTTTAAGGGACTCGAGCAGTACTTC.